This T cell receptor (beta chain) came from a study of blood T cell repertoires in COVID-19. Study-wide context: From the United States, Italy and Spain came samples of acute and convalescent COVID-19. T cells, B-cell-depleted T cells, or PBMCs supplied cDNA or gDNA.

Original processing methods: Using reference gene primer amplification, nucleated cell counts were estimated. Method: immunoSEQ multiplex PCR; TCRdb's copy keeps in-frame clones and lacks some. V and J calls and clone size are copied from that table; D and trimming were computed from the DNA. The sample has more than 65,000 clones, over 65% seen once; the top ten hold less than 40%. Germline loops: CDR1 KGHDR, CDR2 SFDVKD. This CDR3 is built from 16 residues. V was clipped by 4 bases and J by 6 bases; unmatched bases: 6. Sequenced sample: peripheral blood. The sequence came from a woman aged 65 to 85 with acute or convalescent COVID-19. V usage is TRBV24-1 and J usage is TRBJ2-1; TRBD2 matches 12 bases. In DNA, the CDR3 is TGTGCCACCAGTGACAGACTAGCGGGAGTGTCCAATGAGCAGTTCTTC. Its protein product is CATSDRLAGVSNEQFF.